What follows describes a single TCR beta chain. What it binds is unknown. The PCR used 60 Vbeta and 13 Jbeta primers. Using immunoSEQ multiplex PCR, the repertoire was profiled, and TCRdb retains in-frame clones only, with some absent. Of about 130,000 clones in the sample, around 70% were seen once. J was trimmed by 3 bases and V by 5 bases; bases with no gene match: 2. This CDR3 has 14 residues. Germline values: CDR1 SGHRS, CDR2 YFSETQ. The data originate from a study of cytomegalovirus exposure and HLA in healthy donors. The study's findings and limits: The study flagged approximately 180 TCR beta chains as cytomegalovirus-associated. Highly shared sequence variants in one cluster were likely a sequencing artifact.

The sequence derives from an older woman in good health and CMV-seropositive. The sequencing input was PBMCs. V gene TRBV5-1 combines with J gene TRBJ2-3; 11 positions match TRBD2. CDR3 sequence reads: CASRLAGETDTQYF. As DNA, the CDR3 is TGCGCCAGCAGACTAGCGGGGGAAACAGATACGCAGTATTTT.